This T cell receptor (beta chain) came from a study of blood T cells in healthy people across ages. Collection of roughly 9.6 milliliters of peripheral blood was performed for each donor. CDR1 and CDR2 from the germline V gene are MNHEY and SVGAGI. The CDR3 is 15 amino acids. It was with a sample-barcoded 5' primer and a J-beta primer mix that a second PCR of roughly 7 to 12 cycles was run. TCRdb reanalysed the 5' RACE reads using MiXCR and keeps one entry per CDR3 protein. The sample yields over a million distinct CDR3 sequences, around two fifths seen once. About this clonotype itself: Its cognate antigen is unknown. At one of its ends the junction is not consistent with the germline gene, which may arise from a read error.

Study findings and constraints: It was held that the diversity estimates obtained from one million T cells were underestimates. The study lacked donor CMV status, which possibly confounded expanded clonotype changes. Percentage of naive T cells showed a strong correlation with TCR beta diversity.

This clonotype originated in a woman younger than 35 in good health. The chain uses TRBV6-5 and TRBJ2-6, with a tentative D call TRBD1 (6 bases). The material sequenced was blood. CDR3 loop: CVSRFDRIGANVLTF. The CDR3 nucleotides are TGTGTCAGCAGGTTCGACAGGATCGGGGCCAACGTCCTGACTTTC.